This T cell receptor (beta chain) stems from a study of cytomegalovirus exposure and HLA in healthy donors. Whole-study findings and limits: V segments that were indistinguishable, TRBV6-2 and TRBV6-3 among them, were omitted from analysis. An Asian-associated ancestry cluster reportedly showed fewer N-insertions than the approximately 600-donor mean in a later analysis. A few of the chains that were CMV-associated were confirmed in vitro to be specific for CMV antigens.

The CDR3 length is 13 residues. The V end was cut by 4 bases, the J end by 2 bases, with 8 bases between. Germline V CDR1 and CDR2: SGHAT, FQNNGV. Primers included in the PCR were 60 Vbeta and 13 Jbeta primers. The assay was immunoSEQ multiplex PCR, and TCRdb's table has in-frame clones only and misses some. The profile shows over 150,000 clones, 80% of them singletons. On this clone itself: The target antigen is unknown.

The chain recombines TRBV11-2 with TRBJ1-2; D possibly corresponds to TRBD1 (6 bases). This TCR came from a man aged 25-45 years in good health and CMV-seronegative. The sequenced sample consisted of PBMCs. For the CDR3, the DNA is TGTGCCAGCAGCTCGGACAGCAACTATGGCTACACCTTC. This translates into CASSSDSNYGYTF.